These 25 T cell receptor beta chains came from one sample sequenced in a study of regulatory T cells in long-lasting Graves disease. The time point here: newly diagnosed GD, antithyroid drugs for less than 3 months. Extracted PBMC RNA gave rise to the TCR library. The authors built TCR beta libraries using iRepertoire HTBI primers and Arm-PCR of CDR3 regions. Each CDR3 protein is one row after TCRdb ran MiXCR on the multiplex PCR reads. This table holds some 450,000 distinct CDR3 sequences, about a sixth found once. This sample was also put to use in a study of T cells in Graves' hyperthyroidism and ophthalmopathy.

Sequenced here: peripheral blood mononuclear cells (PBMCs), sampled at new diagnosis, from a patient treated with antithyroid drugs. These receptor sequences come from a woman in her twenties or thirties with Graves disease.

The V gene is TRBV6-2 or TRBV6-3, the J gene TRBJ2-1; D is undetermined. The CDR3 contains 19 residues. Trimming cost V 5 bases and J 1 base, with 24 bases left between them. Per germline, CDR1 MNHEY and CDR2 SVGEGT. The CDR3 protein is CASSDTPPSSPTSYNEQFF. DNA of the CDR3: TGTGCCAGCAGTGACACTCCCCCCTCGTCCCCAACTTCCTACAATGAGCAGTTCTTC.

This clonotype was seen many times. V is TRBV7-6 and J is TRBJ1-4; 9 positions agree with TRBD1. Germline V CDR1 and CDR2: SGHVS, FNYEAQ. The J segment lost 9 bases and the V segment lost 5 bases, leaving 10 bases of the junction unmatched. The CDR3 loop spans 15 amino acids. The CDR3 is CASSALGQGIQKLFF. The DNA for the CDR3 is TGTGCCAGCAGCGCATTGGGACAGGGTATTCAAAAACTGTTTTTT.

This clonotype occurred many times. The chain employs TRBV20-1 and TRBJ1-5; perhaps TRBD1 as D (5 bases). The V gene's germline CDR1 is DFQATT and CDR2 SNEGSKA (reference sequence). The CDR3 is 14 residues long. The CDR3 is CSLKATGQFQPQHF. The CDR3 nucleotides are TGCAGCCTTAAGGCAACCGGACAATTTCAGCCCCAGCATTTT.

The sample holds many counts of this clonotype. The DNA for the CDR3 is TGCGCCAGCAGCCAGGAGACACAAGGGGGGGAGACCCAGTACTTC. This translates into CASSQETQGGETQYF. V is TRBV4-1 and J is TRBJ2-5, with D perhaps assigned TRBD1 or TRBD2 (6 bases each). V gave up 3 bases and J gave up 5 bases, with 16 bases separating them. Germline loops: CDR1 MGHRA, CDR2 YSYEKL. This CDR3 has 15 residues.

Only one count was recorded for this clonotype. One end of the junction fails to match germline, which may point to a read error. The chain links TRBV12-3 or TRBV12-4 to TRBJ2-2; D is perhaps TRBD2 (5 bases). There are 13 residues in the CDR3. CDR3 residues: CASRLTNTGELSF. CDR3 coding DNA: TGTGCCAGCAGACTAACGAACACCGGGGAGCTGTCTTTT.

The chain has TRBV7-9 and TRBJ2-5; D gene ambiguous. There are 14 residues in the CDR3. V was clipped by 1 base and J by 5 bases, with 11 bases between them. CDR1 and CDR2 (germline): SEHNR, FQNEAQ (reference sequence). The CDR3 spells CASSLGLSFETQYF. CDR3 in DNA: TGTGCCAGCAGCTTAGGACTTAGTTTTGAGACCCAGTACTTC.

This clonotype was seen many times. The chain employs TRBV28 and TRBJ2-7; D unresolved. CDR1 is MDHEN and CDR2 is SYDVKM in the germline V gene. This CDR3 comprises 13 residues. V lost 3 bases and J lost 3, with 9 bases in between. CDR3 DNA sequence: TGTGCCAGCAGTTTGGACGCTTACTACGAGCAGTACTTC. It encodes CASSLDAYYEQYF.

The DNA for the CDR3 is TGTGCCAGCAGCGCCCGACAGGGGGAGGGGGCCAAAAACATTCAGTACTTC. This codes for CASSARQGEGAKNIQYF. The chain is built from TRBV9 and TRBJ2-4, with 9 bases matching TRBD1. Germline V gene sequence: CDR1 SGDLS, CDR2 YYNGEE. The CDR3 consists of 17 residues. The trim removed 3 bases at V and 1 base at J, leaving 8 bases unmatched.

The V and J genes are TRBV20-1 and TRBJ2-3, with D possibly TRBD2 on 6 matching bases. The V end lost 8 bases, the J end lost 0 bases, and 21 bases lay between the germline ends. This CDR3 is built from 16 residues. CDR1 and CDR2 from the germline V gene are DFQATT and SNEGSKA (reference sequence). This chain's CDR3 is CSTNSGGVGSTDTQYF. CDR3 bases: TGCAGTACGAATTCGGGCGGGGTCGGGAGCACAGATACGCAGTATTTT.

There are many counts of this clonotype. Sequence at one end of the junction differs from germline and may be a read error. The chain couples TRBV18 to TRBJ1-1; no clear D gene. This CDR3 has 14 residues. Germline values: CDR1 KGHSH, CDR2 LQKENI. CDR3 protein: CASSPVDPNTKAFF. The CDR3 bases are TGTGCCAGCTCACCCGTCGACCCGAACACTAAAGCTTTCTTT.

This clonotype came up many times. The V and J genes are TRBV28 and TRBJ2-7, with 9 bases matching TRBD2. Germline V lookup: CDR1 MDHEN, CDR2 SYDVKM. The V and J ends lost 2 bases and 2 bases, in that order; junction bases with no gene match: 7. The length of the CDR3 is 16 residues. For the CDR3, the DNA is TGTGCCAGCAGTTTACCAGCGGGAGGTGGGACCTACGAGCAGTACTTC. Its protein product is CASSLPAGGGTYEQYF. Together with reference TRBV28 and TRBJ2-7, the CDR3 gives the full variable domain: DVKVTQSSRYLVKRTGEKVFLECVQDMDHENMFWYRQDPGLGLRLIYFSYDVKMKEKGDIPEGYSVSREKKERFSLILESASTNQTSMYLCASSLPAGGGTYEQYFGPGTRLTVT.

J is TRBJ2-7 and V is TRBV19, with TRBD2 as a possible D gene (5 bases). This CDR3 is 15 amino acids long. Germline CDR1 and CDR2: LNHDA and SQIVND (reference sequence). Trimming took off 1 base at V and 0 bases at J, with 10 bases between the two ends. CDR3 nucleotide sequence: TGTGCCAGTAGTATAGTTTCGGGAAGCTCCTACGAGCAGTACTTC. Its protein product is CASSIVSGSSYEQYF.

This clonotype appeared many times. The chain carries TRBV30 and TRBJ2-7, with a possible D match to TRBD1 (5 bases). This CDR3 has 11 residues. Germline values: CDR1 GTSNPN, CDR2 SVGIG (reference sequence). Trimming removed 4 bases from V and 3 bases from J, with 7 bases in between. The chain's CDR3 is CAWNQGYEQYF. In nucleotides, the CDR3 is TGTGCCTGGAATCAGGGCTACGAGCAGTACTTC.

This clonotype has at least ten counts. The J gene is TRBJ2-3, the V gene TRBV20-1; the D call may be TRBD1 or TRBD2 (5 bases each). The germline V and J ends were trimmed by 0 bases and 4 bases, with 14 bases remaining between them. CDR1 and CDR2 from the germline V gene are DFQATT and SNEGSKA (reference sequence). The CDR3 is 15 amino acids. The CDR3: CSARDHGGSADTQYF. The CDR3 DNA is TGCAGTGCTAGAGATCATGGGGGTTCGGCAGATACGCAGTATTTT.

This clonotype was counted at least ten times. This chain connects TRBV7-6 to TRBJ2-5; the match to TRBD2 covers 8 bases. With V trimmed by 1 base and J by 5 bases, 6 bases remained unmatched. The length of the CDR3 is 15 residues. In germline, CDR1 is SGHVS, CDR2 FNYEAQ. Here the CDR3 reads CASSLGTSMAETQYF. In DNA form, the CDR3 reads TGTGCCAGCAGCTTAGGGACTAGCATGGCGGAGACCCAGTACTTC.

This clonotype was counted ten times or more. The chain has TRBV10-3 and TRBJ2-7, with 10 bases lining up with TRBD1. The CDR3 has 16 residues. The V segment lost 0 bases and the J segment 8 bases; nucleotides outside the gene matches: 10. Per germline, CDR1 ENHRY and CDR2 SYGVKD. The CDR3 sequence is CAISESGGDRGRKQYF. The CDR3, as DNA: TGTGCCATCAGTGAGTCGGGGGGGGACAGGGGAAGGAAGCAGTACTTC.

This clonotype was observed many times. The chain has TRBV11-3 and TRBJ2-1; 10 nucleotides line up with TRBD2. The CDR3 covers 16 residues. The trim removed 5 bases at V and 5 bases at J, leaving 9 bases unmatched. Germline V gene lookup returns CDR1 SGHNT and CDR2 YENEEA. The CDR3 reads CASSAIGGLADNEQFF. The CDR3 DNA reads TGTGCCAGCAGCGCGATTGGCGGACTAGCGGACAATGAGCAGTTCTTC.

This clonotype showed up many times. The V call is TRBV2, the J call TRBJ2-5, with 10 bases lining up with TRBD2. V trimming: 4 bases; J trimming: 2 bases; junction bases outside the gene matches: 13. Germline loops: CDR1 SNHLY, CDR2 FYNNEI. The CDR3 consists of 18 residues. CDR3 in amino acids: CASSGGGLAEAVQETQYF. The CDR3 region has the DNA TGTGCCAGCAGTGGGGGTGGACTAGCGGAGGCGGTACAAGAGACCCAGTACTTC.

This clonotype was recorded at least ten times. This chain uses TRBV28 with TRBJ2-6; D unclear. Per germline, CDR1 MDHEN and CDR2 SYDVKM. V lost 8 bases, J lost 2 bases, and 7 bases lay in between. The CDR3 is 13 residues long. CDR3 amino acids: CASEVPGANVLTF. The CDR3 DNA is TGTGCCAGCGAGGTCCCTGGGGCCAACGTCCTGACTTTC.

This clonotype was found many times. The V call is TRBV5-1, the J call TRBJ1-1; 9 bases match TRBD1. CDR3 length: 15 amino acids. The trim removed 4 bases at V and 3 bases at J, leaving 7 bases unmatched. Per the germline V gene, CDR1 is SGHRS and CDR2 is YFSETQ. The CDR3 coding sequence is TGCGCCAGCAGCCCTGGGACAGGGAAAGACACTGAAGCTTTCTTT. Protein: CASSPGTGKDTEAFF. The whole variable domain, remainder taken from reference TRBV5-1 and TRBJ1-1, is KAGVTQTPRYLIKTRGQQVTLSCSPISGHRSVSWYQQTPGQGLQFLFEYFSETQRNKGNFPGRFSGRQFSNSRSEMNVSTLELGDSALYLCASSPGTGKDTEAFFGQGTRLTVV.

CDR3 coding DNA: TGTGCCAGCACCACGGGGATATGGGCTCCGTATTTT. As protein: CASTTGIWAPYF. The chain carries TRBV11-2 and TRBJ2-3, with a tentative D call TRBD2 (5 bases). The CDR3 is 12 residues long. Germline loops: CDR1 SGHAT, CDR2 FQNNGV. V dropped 7 bases and J dropped 14 bases, with 19 bases sitting between them.

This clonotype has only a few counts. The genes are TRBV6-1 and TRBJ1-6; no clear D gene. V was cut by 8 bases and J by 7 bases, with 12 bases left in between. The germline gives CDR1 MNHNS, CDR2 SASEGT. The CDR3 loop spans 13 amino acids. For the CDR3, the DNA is TGTGCCAGCCGACTGCGGGTGAATTCACCCCTCCACTTT. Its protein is CASRLRVNSPLHF.

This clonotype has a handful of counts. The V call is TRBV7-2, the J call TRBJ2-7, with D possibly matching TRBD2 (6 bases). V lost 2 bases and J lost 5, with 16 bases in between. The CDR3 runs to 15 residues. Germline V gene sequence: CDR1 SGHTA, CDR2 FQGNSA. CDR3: CASSLQIREYHEQYF. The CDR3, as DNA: TGTGCCAGCAGCTTACAGATACGGGAGTATCACGAGCAGTACTTC.

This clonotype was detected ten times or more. The CDR3 is CSARPSGGLNEQFF. The CDR3 DNA sequence: TGCAGTGCTAGACCGTCGGGAGGGTTGAATGAGCAGTTCTTC. The gene calls are TRBV20-1 and TRBJ2-1; 8 bases map to TRBD2. The CDR3 has 14 amino acids. The V gene's germline CDR1 is DFQATT and CDR2 SNEGSKA (reference sequence). Losses at the gene ends were 2 bases for V and 7 bases for J; bases not matched to a gene: 7.

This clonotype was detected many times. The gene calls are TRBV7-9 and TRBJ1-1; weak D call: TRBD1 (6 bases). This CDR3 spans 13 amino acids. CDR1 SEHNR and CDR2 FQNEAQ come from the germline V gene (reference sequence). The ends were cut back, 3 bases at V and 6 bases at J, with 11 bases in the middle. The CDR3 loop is CASSFRGASEAFF. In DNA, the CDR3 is TGTGCCAGCAGCTTTCGGGGGGCATCTGAAGCTTTCTTT.